The 4 T cell receptor beta chains below come from one sample, sequenced in a study of shared clonotypes between healthy human individuals. The repertoire was sequenced with immunoSEQ multiplex PCR; TCRdb's copy has only in-frame clones and lacks some. The sample yields about 470,000 clones, roughly 80% seen once. The source material was PBMCs. Receptor source: a woman in her 40s in good health. Some clones in this sample may be carry-over from other donors' samples.

V gene TRBV29-1 combines with J gene TRBJ2-3; TRBD1 or TRBD2 may be the D gene (6 bases each). Between the trimmed V and J ends, which lost 4 bases and 5 bases, there was a span of 10 bases. CDR1 is SQVTM, CDR2 ANQGSEA, per germline. The CDR3 consists of 12 residues. The CDR3 loop is CSVGRGRDTQYF. Written as DNA, the CDR3 is TGCAGCGTTGGACGGGGGCGAGATACGCAGTATTTT.

This chain connects TRBV4-2 to TRBJ1-2, with a weak D call TRBD1 (5 bases). The V end was cut by 4 bases, the J end by 0 bases, with 9 bases between. CDR3 length: 14 amino acids. Germline CDR1 is LGHNA and CDR2 is YNFKEQ. For the CDR3, the DNA is TGTGCCAGCAGCCCGGGGGGTTCTAACTATGGCTACACCTTC. Its protein is CASSPGGSNYGYTF.

The chain joins TRBV6-1 to TRBJ1-2; possible D gene TRBD1, 6 bases. The V end was cut by 6 bases, the J end by 8 bases, with 22 bases between. This CDR3 is 15 amino acids long. Per germline, CDR1 MNHNS and CDR2 SASEGT. CDR3 loop: CASRAQGNGAYGYTF. DNA for the CDR3: TGTGCCAGCAGGGCACAGGGAAATGGGGCGTACGGCTACACCTTC.

This chain uses TRBV28 with TRBJ2-7; 10 positions match TRBD2. This CDR3 is 14 amino acids long. The junction had 6 bases not matched to a gene; V was cut back by 3 bases and J by 7 bases. Per germline, CDR1 MDHEN and CDR2 SYDVKM. The CDR3 sequence: CASSFASGSGEQYF. DNA of the CDR3: TGTGCCAGCAGTTTTGCTAGCGGGAGCGGGGAGCAGTACTTC.